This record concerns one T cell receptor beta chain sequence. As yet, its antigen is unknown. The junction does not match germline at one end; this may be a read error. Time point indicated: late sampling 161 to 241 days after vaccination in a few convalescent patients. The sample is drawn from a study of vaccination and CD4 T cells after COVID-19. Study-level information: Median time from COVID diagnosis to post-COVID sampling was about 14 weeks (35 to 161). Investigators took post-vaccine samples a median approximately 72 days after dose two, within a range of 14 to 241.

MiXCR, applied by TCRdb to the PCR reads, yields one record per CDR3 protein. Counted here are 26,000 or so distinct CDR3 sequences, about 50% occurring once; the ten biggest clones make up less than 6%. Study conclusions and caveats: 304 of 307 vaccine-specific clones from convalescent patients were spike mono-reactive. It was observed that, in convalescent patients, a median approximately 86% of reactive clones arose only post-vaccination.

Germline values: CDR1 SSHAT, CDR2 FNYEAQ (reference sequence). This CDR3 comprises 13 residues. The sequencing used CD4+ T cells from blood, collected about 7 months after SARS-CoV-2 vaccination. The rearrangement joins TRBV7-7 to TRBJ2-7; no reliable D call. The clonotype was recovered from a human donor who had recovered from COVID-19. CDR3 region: CASSLDPAYEQYF. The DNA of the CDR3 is TGTGCTAGCAGCTTAGACCCAGCCTACGAGCAGTACTTC.